This T cell receptor (beta chain) was found in a study of OX40 agonist ivuxolimab in advanced cancers. Whole-study context: Hepatocellular carcinoma, melanoma, renal cell or head and neck cancer was diagnosed in the dose-escalation patients. Aged roughly 23 to 79 with a mean of around 60 years, they were less than 90% male. Whole-study findings and limits: Relative to CD4+, CD8+ T cells held more expanded clones on average.

Deletions cut 3 bases from V and 5 bases from J, with 7 bases between. This CDR3 has 12 amino acids. In germline, CDR1 is SGHAT, CDR2 FQNNGV. As concerns this clone: What it binds is not known.

Clones were sequenced by immunoSEQ multiplex PCR, and TCRdb holds only the in-frame ones, with some missing. Here the sample spans around 66,000 clones, roughly 92% being singletons. V and J are TRBV11-2 and TRBJ1-1, with D perhaps TRBD1 (6 bases). The sequence was collected from an adult with an advanced solid tumor such as melanoma, head and neck, liver or kidney cancer. The starting material was CD4+ or CD8+ T cells sorted from blood, obtained in a trial of the OX40 agonist ivuxolimab. The DNA of the CDR3 is TGTGCCAGCAGCTTCGGGACAACTGAAGCTTTCTTT. This sequence encodes CASSFGTTEAFF. Full variable domain (missing parts from reference TRBV11-2 and TRBJ1-1): EAGVAQSPRYKIIEKRQSVAFWCNPISGHATLYWYQQILGQGPKLLIQFQNNGVVDDSQLPKDRFSAERLKGVDSTLKIQPAKLEDSAVYLCASSFGTTEAFFGQGTRLTVV.